The following is a TCR beta chain sequence with its context. Its antigen is unknown. This entry comes from a study of CD8 T cells in ankylosing spondylitis. Study-wide results and limits: Several highly homologous variants formed a TCR beta motif that appeared characteristic of ankylosing spondylitis blood.

This CDR3 comprises 14 residues. Germline values: CDR1 LGHNA, CDR2 YNFKEQ. Trimming removed 1 base at V and 7 bases at J, with 14 bases between. 5'-RACE, quantitative and with molecular barcodes, yielded the TCR beta libraries. One entry per CDR3 protein, called by TCRdb with MiXCR from the 5' RACE reads. This sample has over 600,000 distinct CDR3 sequences, with around 20% found just once. The J gene is TRBJ2-7, the V gene TRBV4-2, with TRBD2 as a possible D gene (6 bases). The sequence derives from a male donor with ankylosing spondylitis. Material: blood, either unsorted or a sorted T cell fraction (not recorded which). DNA for the CDR3: TGTGCCAGCAGCCAAGGGGGACTCTCGGGGGAGCAGTACTTC. Translating gives CASSQGGLSGEQYF.